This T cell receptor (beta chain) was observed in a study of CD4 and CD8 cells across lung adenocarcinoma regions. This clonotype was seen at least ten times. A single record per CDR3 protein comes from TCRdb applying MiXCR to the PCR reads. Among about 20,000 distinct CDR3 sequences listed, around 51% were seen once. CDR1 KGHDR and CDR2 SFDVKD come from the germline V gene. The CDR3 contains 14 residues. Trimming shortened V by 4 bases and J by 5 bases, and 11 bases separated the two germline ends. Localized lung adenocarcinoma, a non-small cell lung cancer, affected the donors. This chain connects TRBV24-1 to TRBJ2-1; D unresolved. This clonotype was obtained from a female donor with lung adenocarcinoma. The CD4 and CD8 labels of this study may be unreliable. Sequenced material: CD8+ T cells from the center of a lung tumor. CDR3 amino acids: CATSETRPDNEQFF. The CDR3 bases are TGTGCCACCAGTGAAACTCGTCCAGACAATGAGCAGTTCTTC.